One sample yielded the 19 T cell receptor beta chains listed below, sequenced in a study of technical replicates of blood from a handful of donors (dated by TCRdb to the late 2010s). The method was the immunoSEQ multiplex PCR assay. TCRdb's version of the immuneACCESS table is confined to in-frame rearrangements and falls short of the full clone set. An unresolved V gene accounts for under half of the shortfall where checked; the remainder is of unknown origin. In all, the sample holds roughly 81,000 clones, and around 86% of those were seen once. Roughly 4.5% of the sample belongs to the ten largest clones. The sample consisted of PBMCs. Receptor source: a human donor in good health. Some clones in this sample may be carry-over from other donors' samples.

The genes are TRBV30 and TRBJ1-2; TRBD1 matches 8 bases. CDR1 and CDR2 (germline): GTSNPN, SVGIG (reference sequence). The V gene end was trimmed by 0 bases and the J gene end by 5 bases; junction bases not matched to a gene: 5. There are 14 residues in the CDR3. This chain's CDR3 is CAWSVPRGLYGYTF. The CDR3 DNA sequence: TGTGCCTGGAGTGTACCCAGGGGGCTGTATGGCTACACCTTC.

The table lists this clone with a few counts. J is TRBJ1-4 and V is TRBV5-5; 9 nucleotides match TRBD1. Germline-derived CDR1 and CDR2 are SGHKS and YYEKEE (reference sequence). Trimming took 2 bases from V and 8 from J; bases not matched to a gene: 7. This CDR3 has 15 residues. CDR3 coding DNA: TGTGCCAGCAGCTTTGAGGGACAGGGTTGGGAAAAACTGTTTTTT. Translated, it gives CASSFEGQGWEKLFF.

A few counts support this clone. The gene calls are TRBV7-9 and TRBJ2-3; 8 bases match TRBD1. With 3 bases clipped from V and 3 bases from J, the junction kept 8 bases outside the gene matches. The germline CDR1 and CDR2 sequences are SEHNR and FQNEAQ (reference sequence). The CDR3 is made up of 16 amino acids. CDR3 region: CASSFPQGGGTDTQYF. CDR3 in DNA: TGTGCCAGCAGCTTCCCACAGGGGGGTGGGACAGATACGCAGTATTTT. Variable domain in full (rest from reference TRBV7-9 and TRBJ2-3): DTGVSQNPRHKITKRGQNVTFRCDPISEHNRLYWYRQTLGQGPEFLTYFQNEAQLEKSRLLSDRFSAERPKGSFSTLEIQRTEQGDSAMYLCASSFPQGGGTDTQYFGPGTRLTVL.

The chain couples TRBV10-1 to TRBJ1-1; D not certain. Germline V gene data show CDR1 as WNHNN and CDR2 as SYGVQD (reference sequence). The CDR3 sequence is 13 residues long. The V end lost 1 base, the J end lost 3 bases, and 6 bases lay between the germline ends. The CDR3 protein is CASSEYGDTEAFF. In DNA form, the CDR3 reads TGCGCCAGCAGTGAGTACGGAGACACTGAAGCTTTCTTT.

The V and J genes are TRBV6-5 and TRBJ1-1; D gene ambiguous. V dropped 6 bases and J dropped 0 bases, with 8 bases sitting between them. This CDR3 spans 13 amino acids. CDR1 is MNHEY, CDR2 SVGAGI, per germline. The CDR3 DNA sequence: TGTGCCAGCAGACAGACACTGAACACTGAAGCTTTCTTT. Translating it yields CASRQTLNTEAFF.

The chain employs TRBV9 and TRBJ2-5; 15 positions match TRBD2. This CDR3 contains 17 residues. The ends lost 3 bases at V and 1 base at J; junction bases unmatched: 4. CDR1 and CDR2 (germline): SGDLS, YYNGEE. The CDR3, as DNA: TGTGCCAGCAGCGACGGGACTAGCGGGGGGACCCAAGAGACCCAGTACTTC. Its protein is CASSDGTSGGTQETQYF.

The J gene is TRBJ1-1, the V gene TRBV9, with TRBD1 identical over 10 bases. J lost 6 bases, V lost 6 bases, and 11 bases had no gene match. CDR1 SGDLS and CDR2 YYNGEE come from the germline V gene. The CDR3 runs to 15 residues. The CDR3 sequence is CASTPTGGIGSEAFF. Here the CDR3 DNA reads TGTGCCAGCACCCCGACAGGGGGCATCGGATCTGAAGCTTTCTTT. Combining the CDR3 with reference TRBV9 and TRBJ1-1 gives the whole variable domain DSGVTQTPKHLITATGQRVTLRCSPRSGDLSVYWYQQSLDQGLQFLIQYYNGEERAKGNILERFSAQQFPDLHSELNLSSLELGDSALYFCASTPTGGIGSEAFFGQGTRLTVV.

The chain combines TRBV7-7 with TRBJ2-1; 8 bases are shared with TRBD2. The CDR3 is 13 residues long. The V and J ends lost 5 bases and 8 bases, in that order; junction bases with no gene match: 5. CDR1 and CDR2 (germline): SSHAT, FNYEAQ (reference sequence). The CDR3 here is CASSPREGDEQFF. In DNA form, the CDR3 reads TGTGCCAGCAGCCCCCGGGAGGGGGATGAGCAGTTCTTC.

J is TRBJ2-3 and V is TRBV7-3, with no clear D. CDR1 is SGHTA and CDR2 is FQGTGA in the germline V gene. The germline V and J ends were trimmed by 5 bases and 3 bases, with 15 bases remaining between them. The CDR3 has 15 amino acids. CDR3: CASSPFGSETDTQYF. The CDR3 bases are TGTGCCAGCAGCCCCTTTGGTAGTGAGACAGATACGCAGTATTTT.

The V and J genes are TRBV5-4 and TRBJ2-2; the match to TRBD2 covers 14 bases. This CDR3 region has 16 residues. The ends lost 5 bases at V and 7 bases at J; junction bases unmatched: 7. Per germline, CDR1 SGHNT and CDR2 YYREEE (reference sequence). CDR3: CASRAGTSGSFGELFF. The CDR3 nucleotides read TGTGCCAGCAGGGCCGGGACTAGCGGGAGCTTCGGGGAGCTGTTTTTT.

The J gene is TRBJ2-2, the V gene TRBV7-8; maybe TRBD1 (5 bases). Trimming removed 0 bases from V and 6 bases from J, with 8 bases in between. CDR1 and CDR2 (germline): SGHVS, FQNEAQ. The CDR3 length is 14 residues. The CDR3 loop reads CASSLAPGPGELFF. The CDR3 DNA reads TGTGCCAGCAGCTTAGCCCCAGGGCCCGGGGAGCTGTTTTTT. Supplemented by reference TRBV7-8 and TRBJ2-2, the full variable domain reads GAGVSQSPRYKVAKRGQDVALRCDPISGHVSLFWYQQALGQGPEFLTYFQNEAQLDKSGLPSDRFFAERPEGSVSTLKIQRTQQEDSAVYLCASSLAPGPGELFFGEGSRLTVL.

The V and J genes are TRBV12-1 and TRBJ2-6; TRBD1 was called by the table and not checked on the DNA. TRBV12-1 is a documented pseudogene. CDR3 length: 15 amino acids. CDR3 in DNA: TGTGCCAGCAGCTTTGGGGCCTACGGGGCCAACGTCCTGACTTTC. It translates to CASSFGAYGANVLTF.

The CDR3 loop is CASSPAADGYTF. CDR3 nucleotide sequence: TGTGCCAGCTCACCAGCCGCGGATGGCTACACCTTC. The chain uses TRBV18 and TRBJ1-2; D not resolved. The CDR3 spans 12 residues. Trimming shortened V by 2 bases and J by 6 bases, and 7 bases separated the two germline ends. CDR1 KGHSH and CDR2 LQKENI come from the germline V gene.

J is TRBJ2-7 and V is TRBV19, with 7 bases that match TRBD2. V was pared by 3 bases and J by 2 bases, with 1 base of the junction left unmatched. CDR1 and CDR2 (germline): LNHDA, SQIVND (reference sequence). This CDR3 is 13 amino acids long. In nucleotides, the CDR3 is TGTGCCAGTAGTATTGGGACTACCTACGAGCAGTACTTC. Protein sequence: CASSIGTTYEQYF.

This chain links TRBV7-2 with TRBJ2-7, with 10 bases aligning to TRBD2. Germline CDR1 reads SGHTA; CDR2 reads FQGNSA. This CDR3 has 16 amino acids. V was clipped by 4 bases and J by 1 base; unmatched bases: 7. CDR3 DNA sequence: TGTGCCAGCAGCTCGATAGCGGGAGGCCCTTCCTACGAGCAGTACTTC. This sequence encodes CASSSIAGGPSYEQYF.

The CDR3 loop reads CASSADTVNEKLFF. The CDR3 DNA reads as TGTGCCAGCAGCGCCGACACTGTCAATGAAAAACTGTTTTTT. The rearrangement links TRBV13 to TRBJ1-4, with unresolved D. The CDR3 loop spans 14 amino acids. The V end lost 5 bases, the J end lost 5 bases, and 12 bases lay between the germline ends. Per germline, CDR1 PRHDT and CDR2 FYEKMQ (reference sequence).

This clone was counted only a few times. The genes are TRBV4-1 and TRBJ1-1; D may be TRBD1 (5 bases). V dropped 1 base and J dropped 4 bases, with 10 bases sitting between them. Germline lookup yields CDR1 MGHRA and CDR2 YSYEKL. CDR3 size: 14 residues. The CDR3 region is CASSQGSGGTEAFF. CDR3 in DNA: TGCGCCAGCAGCCAAGGTTCGGGGGGCACTGAAGCTTTCTTT.

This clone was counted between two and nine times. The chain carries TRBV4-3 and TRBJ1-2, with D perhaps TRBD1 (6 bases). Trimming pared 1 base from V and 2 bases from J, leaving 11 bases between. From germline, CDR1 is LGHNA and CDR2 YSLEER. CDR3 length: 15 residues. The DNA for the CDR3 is TGCGCCAGCAGCCAAGCCCGGACAGCAAACTATGGCTACACCTTC. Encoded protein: CASSQARTANYGYTF.

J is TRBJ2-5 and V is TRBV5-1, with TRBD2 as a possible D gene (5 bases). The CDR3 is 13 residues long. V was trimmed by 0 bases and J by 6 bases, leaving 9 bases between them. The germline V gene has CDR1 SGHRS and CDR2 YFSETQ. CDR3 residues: CASSLGLAQTQYF. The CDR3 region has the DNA TGCGCCAGCAGCTTGGGTCTAGCACAGACCCAGTACTTC. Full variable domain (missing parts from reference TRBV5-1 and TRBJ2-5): KAGVTQTPRYLIKTRGQQVTLSCSPISGHRSVSWYQQTPGQGLQFLFEYFSETQRNKGNFPGRFSGRQFSNSRSEMNVSTLELGDSALYLCASSLGLAQTQYFGPGTRLLVL.